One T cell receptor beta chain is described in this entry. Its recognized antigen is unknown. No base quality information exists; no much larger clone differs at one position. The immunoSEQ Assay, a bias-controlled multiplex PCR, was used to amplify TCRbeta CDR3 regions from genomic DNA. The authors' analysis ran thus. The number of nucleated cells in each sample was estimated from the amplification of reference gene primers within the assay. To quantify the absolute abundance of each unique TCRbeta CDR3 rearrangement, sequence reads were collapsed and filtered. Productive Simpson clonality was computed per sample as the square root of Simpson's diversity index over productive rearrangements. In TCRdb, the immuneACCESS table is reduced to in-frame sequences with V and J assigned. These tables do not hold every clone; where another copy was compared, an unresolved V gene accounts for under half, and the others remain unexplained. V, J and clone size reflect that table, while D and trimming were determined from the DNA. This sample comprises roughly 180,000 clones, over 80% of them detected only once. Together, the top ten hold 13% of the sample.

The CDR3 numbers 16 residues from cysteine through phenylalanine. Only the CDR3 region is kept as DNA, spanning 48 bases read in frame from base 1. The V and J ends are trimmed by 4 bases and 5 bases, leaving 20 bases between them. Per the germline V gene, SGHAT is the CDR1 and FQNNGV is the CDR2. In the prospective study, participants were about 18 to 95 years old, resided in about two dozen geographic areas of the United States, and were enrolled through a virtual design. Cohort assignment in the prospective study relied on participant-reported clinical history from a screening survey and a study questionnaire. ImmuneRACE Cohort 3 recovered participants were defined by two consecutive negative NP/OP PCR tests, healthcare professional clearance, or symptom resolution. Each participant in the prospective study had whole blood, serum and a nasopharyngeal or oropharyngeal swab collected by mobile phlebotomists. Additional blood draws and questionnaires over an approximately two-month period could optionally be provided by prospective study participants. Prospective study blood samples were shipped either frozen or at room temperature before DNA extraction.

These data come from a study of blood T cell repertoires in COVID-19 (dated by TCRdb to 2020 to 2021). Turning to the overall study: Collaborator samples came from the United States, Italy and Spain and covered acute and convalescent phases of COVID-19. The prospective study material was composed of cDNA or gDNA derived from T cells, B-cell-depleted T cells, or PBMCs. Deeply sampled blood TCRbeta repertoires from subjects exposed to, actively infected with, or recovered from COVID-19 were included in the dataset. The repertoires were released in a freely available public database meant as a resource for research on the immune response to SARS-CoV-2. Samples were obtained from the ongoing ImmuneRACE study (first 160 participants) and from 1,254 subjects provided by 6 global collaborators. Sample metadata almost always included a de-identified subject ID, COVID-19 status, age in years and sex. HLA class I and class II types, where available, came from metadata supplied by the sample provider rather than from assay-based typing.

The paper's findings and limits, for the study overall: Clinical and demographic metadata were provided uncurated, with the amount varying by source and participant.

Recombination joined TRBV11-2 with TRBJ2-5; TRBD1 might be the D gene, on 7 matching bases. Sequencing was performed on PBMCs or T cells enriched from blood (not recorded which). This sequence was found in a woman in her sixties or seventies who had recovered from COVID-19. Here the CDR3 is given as CASSSIMEGAVETQYF. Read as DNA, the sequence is TGTGCCAGCAGCTCGATTATGGAGGGGGCCGTGGAGACCCAGTACTTC.